This is a list of T cell receptor beta chains from one sample in a study of shared clonotypes between healthy human individuals. Libraries were prepared by immunoSEQ multiplex PCR; TCRdb keeps only in-frame clonotypes and omits some of them. The repertoire consists of a few million clones, with more than 85% occurring once and the leading ten covering about 0.39%. The sample consisted of naive CD4+ T cells from PBMCs. Receptor source: a man in his late teens or twenties in good health. Some clones in this sample may be carry-over from other donors' samples. Both conserved end residues are part of each CDR3. The D gene is left open where the match is weak. Some rows have no size entry. The others give once, few or many, or a class for an expanded clone.

-	TRBV29-1	-	TRBJ1-5	13	TGCAGCGTTGAAGAGGGGGGCAATCAGCCCCAGCATTTT	CSVEEGGNQPQHF
TRBD1	TRBV7-2	-	TRBJ2-5	19	TGTGCCAGCAGCTTAGCGCCCCGGGACAGGGGGCGCCCTCGGGAGACCCAGTACTTC	CASSLAPRDRGRPRETQYF
-	TRBV2	-	TRBJ1-2	13	TGTGCCAGCTTAAGGAGCCCTTTTGGTGGCTACACCTTC	CASLRSPFGGYTF
-	TRBV7-2	-	TRBJ2-1	14	TGTGCCAGCAGCGCTCAACTAGCCCTCGGTGAGCAGTTCTTC	CASSAQLALGEQFF
-	TRBV11-1	-	TRBJ2-7	13	TGTGCCAGCAGCCCACGACTTAGGTACGAGCAGTACTTC	CASSPRLRYEQYF
-	TRBV5-1	-	TRBJ2-7	14	TGCGCCAGCAGCACCTGGGGGGCTCTAGACGAGCAGTACTTC	CASSTWGALDEQYF
TRBD2	TRBV15	-	TRBJ2-3	18	TGTGCCACCAGCAGAGGGACTAGCGCCAGCCTTCCCACAGATACGCAGTATTTT	CATSRGTSASLPTDTQYF
TRBD1	TRBV5-1	-	TRBJ2-5	16	TGCGCCAGCAGCCCCATCCCAGGGGGCGCCGAGGAGACCCAGTACTTC	CASSPIPGGAEETQYF
-	TRBV6-4	-	TRBJ1-2	15	TGTGCCAGCAGACCCGGACCCGCGGAGAACTATGGCTACACCTTC	CASRPGPAENYGYTF
TRBD1	TRBV6-1	-	TRBJ1-2	18	TGTGCCAGCAGTGAAGGGTTAGGGACAGGGGGCGTCCCGAATGGCTACACCTTC	CASSEGLGTGGVPNGYTF
-	TRBV7-2	-	TRBJ2-3	12	TGTGCCAGCAGCCGCCTGATAGATACGCAGTATTTT	CASSRLIDTQYF
TRBD1	TRBV19	-	TRBJ2-7	15	TGTGCCAGTAGTGAGGCCGGGACAGGGGACTACGAGCAGTACTTC	CASSEAGTGDYEQYF
-	TRBV7-3	once	TRBJ2-7	14	TGTGCCAGCAGCTTAACGGGTGACCTGGGGGAGCAGTACTTC	CASSLTGDLGEQYF
-	TRBV5-1	-	TRBJ1-1	13	TGCGCCAGCAGCCGGGGCGGGACAAGCGAAGCTTTCTTT	CASSRGGTSEAFF
TRBD1	TRBV19	-	TRBJ2-4	18	TGTGCCAGTAGTCCCAGGGGGCCTATGACTCTAGCCAAAAACATTCAGTACTTC	CASSPRGPMTLAKNIQYF
-	TRBV7-2	-	TRBJ2-3	12	TGTGCCAGCAGCCTATATGGGGATACGCAGTATTTT	CASSLYGDTQYF
-	TRBV4-2	-	TRBJ1-2	14	TGTGCCAGCAGCCAAGCGGACGGACTATATGGCTACACCTTC	CASSQADGLYGYTF
TRBD2	TRBV7-9	-	TRBJ2-1	19	TGTGCCAGCAGCGACACCCCGGGACTAGCGGGAGCAACCTACAATGAGCAGTTCTTC	CASSDTPGLAGATYNEQFF
-	TRBV5-1	-	TRBJ1-2	13	TGCGCCAGCAGGGAGGGACTTGACTATGGCTACACCTTC	CASREGLDYGYTF